The clone carrying this T cell receptor (beta chain) appeared a few times. This entry is derived from a study of blood T cell repertoires in COVID-19. Repertoires were generated with immunoSEQ multiplex PCR, while TCRdb's copy carries only in-frame clones and drops some. This table holds some 200,000 clones, roughly 87% found once. From germline, CDR1 is KGHSH and CDR2 LQKENI. This CDR3 is 14 amino acids long. V dropped 3 bases and J dropped 5; count of bases not matched to a gene: 3. The gene calls are TRBV18 and TRBJ2-1; 8 bases line up with TRBD2. Material: PBMCs or T cells enriched from blood (not recorded which). This TCR derives from a woman younger than 45 who had recovered from COVID-19. In DNA form, the CDR3 reads TGTGCCAGCTCACCGGAGGGACTAGACAATGAGCAGTTCTTC. Residues: CASSPEGLDNEQFF. The complete variable domain, with remaining parts taken from reference TRBV18 and TRBJ2-1, reads NAGVMQNPRHLVRRRGQEARLRCSPMKGHSHVYWYRQLPEEGLKFMVYLQKENIIDESGMPKERFSAEFPKEGPSILRIQQVVRGDSAAYFCASSPEGLDNEQFFGPGTRLTVL.